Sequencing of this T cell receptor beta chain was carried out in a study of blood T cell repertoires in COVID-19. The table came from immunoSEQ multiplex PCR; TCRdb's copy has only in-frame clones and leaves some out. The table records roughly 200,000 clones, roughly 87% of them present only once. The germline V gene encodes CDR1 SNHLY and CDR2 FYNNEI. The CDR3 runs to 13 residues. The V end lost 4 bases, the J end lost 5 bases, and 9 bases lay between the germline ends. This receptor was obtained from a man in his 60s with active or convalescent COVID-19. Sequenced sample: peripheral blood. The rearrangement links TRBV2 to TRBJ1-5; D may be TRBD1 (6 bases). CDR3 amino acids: CASSGRQDQPQHF. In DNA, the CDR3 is TGTGCCAGCAGTGGAAGACAGGATCAGCCCCAGCATTTT. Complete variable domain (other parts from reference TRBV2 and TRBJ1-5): EPEVTQTPSHQVTQMGQEVILRCVPISNHLYFYWYRQILGQKVEFLVSFYNNEISEKSEIFDDQFSVERPDGSNFTLKIRSTKLEDSAMYFCASSGRQDQPQHFGDGTRLSIL.